One sample yielded the 21 T cell receptor beta chains listed below, sequenced in a study of early T cells in non-severe SARS-CoV-2 infection. TCRdb recomputed calls from the 5' RACE reads with MiXCR, one row per CDR3 protein. The data show some 70,000 distinct CDR3 sequences, about 12% seen once. Source material: whole blood. The receptor set was obtained from an adult who was a healthcare worker with PCR-confirmed SARS-CoV-2 infection or an uninfected control (not recorded which).

Details on this clonotype: A read error may be the cause here, since a much bigger clone is one base away. V is TRBV6-1 and J is TRBJ2-1, with 13 bases aligning to TRBD2. CDR1 and CDR2 (germline): MNHNS, SASEGT. The CDR3 has 15 amino acids. CDR3 sequence (DNA): TGTTCCAGCAGTGTGGGACTAGCGGGAAATAATGAGCAGTTCTTC. The encoded protein is CSSSVGLAGNNEQFF.

This clonotype came up many times. The chain combines TRBV5-4 with TRBJ1-4; D is undetermined. CDR3 length: 14 residues. V was cut by 0 bases and J by 8 bases, with 11 bases left in between. The germline V gene encodes CDR1 SGHNT and CDR2 YYREEE (reference sequence). The CDR3 sequence: CASSLGASEEKLFF. The DNA for the CDR3 is TGTGCCAGCAGCTTGGGGGCCTCAGAGGAAAAACTGTTTTTT. Full variable domain (outside the CDR3, taken from reference TRBV5-4 and TRBJ1-4): ETGVTQSPTHLIKTRGQQVTLRCSSQSGHNTVSWYQQALGQGPQFIFQYYREEENGRGNFPPRFSGLQFPNYSSELNVNALELDDSALYLCASSLGASEEKLFFGSGTQLSVL.

The sample holds many counts of this clonotype. The chain employs TRBV29-1 and TRBJ2-3; 11 bases fit TRBD2. Germline V CDR1 and CDR2: SQVTM, ANQGSEA. The length of the CDR3 is 14 residues. The V segment lost 7 bases and the J segment 2 bases; nucleotides outside the gene matches: 5. CDR3 nucleotide sequence: TGCAGCGCCCTAGCGGGAGGACCCACAGATACGCAGTATTTT. Protein sequence: CSALAGGPTDTQYF.

V and J are TRBV2 and TRBJ2-1; 8 nucleotides match TRBD2. There are 12 residues in the CDR3. V trimming: 2 bases; J trimming: 12 bases; junction bases outside the gene matches: 3. From germline, CDR1 is SNHLY and CDR2 FYNNEI. The CDR3 region is CASSEKGTRQFF. DNA for the CDR3: TGTGCCAGCAGTGAAAAAGGGACTAGGCAGTTCTTC.

The chain couples TRBV28 to TRBJ2-5; a weak D match, TRBD2 (6 bases). Germline V gene sequence: CDR1 MDHEN, CDR2 SYDVKM. V was shortened by 5 bases and J by 5 bases, with 12 bases between the two germline ends. This CDR3 region has 13 residues. The CDR3 coding sequence is TGTGCCAGCAGTAGGGACTCCTTGGAGACCCAGTACTTC. Its protein is CASSRDSLETQYF.

This clonotype was seen a handful of times. The chain recombines TRBV7-7 with TRBJ2-5; D might be TRBD2 (6 bases). With 5 bases removed from V and 3 bases from J, the gap between germline ends came to 10 bases. Germline lookup yields CDR1 SSHAT and CDR2 FNYEAQ (reference sequence). This CDR3 has 13 amino acids. The DNA for the CDR3 is TGTGCCAGCAGCCCGGGACTGGAAGAGACCCAGTACTTC. It codes for CASSPGLEETQYF.

This clonotype was recorded many times. V gene TRBV7-2 combines with J gene TRBJ2-3; TRBD2 might be the D (6 bases). Germline-derived CDR1 and CDR2 are SGHTA and FQGNSA. The V gene lost 5 bases and the J gene lost 0 bases, with 9 bases spanning the gap. The CDR3 is 14 residues long. As DNA, the CDR3 is TGTGCCAGCAGCACCAGCGGGAGCACAGATACGCAGTATTTT. Translation gives CASSTSGSTDTQYF.

The genes are TRBV28 and TRBJ2-5; no firm D call. The CDR3 loop spans 12 amino acids. Trimming shortened V by 3 bases and J by 5 bases, and 7 bases separated the two germline ends. In germline, CDR1 is MDHEN, CDR2 SYDVKM. The CDR3 protein is CASSFPPETQYF. The CDR3, as DNA: TGTGCCAGCAGTTTCCCCCCCGAGACCCAGTACTTC.

The chain links TRBV18 to TRBJ2-5; D not certain. The length of the CDR3 is 13 residues. The germline V and J ends were trimmed by 1 base and 4 bases, with 7 bases remaining between them. From germline, CDR1 is KGHSH and CDR2 LQKENI. The CDR3 loop reads CASSPHHRETQYF. Here the CDR3 DNA reads TGTGCCAGCTCACCACACCACCGAGAGACCCAGTACTTC.

The V gene is TRBV10-3, the J gene TRBJ2-1; D perhaps matches TRBD2 (6 bases). There are 14 residues in the CDR3. Trimming cost V 0 bases and J 4 bases, with 7 bases left between them. Germline V gene data show CDR1 as ENHRY and CDR2 as SYGVKD. The CDR3 DNA sequence: TGTGCCATCAGTGAGTCCCGGGAGTACAATGAGCAGTTCTTC. Its translation: CAISESREYNEQFF.

Many counts were recorded for this clonotype. The chain joins TRBV6-1 to TRBJ2-2, with D unresolved. The CDR3 length is 11 residues. The V gene's germline CDR1 is MNHNS and CDR2 SASEGT. The V gene lost 7 bases and the J gene lost 4 bases, with 4 bases spanning the gap. This CDR3 reads CASTPTGELFF. The CDR3 nucleotides are TGTGCCAGCACCCCCACCGGGGAGCTGTTTTTT.

This clonotype has a count of ten or more. V and J are TRBV11-2 and TRBJ2-7; no clear D gene. This CDR3 spans 11 amino acids. From germline, CDR1 is SGHAT and CDR2 FQNNGV. V was clipped by 4 bases and J by 11 bases, with 12 bases between them. CDR3 bases: TGTGCCAGCAGCTCCACAGATTTCAAGTACTTC. This sequence encodes CASSSTDFKYF.

The chain carries TRBV7-9 and TRBJ1-1; D gene ambiguous. The V end lost 1 base, the J end lost 4 bases, and 7 bases lay between the germline ends. From germline, CDR1 is SEHNR and CDR2 FQNEAQ (reference sequence). The CDR3 covers 13 residues. The DNA of the CDR3 is TGTGCCAGCAGCTTAGAGGCAGGCACTGAAGCTTTCTTT. Its protein product is CASSLEAGTEAFF.

This clonotype has a handful of counts. The chain has TRBV20-1 and TRBJ1-1, with D perhaps matching TRBD1 (6 bases). The V and J ends lost 6 bases and 4 bases respectively, with 12 bases between them. CDR1 is DFQATT, CDR2 SNEGSKA, per germline (reference sequence). The CDR3 has 12 residues. CDR3: CSAPGALTEAFF. DNA of the CDR3: TGCAGTGCACCAGGGGCTCTCACTGAAGCTTTCTTT.

The sample holds many counts of this clonotype. The CDR3 sequence: CASSSLAGGLFFEQYF. CDR3 bases: TGTGCCAGCAGCTCCCTAGCGGGAGGGCTGTTCTTCGAGCAGTACTTC. The rearrangement links TRBV28 to TRBJ2-7, with 12 bases that match TRBD2. Germline V gives CDR1 MDHEN, CDR2 SYDVKM. Germline trimming cut 6 bases from V and 6 bases from J; bases unmatched to any gene: 12. The CDR3 consists of 16 residues.

At least ten counts were recorded for this clonotype. The chain joins TRBV29-1 to TRBJ1-3, with unresolved D. The CDR3 consists of 13 residues. Trimming took 2 bases from V and 0 from J, leaving 5 bases between them. Germline V gene lookup returns CDR1 SQVTM and CDR2 ANQGSEA. CDR3 sequence reads: CSVEKDSGNTIYF. The DNA of the CDR3 is TGCAGCGTTGAAAAAGACTCTGGAAACACCATATATTTT.

This clonotype was detected ten times or more. The chain uses TRBV5-1 and TRBJ2-3, with TRBD2 as a possible D gene (6 bases). CDR1 is SGHRS, CDR2 YFSETQ, per germline. V gave up 2 bases and J gave up 4 bases, with 11 bases separating them. This CDR3 is 14 amino acids long. The CDR3 region is CASSFHAGPDTQYF. Written as DNA, the CDR3 is TGCGCCAGCAGCTTTCACGCGGGACCAGATACGCAGTATTTT.

Concerning this clonotype itself: A much larger clone lies one base from this, so it may be a read error. CDR3 loop: CAGSPPKGDSYEQYF. The CDR3, as DNA: TGTGCCGGCTCACCGCCTAAGGGAGATTCCTACGAGCAGTACTTC. The chain carries TRBV18 and TRBJ2-7, with a weak D call TRBD2 (5 bases). CDR1 and CDR2 from the germline V gene are KGHSH and LQKENI. There are 15 residues in the CDR3.

The genes are TRBV3-1 and TRBJ1-3; D not certain. The CDR3 sequence is 15 residues long. The V end was cut by 1 base, the J end by 6 bases, with 13 bases between. Germline V gene sequence: CDR1 LGHDT, CDR2 YNNKEL (reference sequence). Written as DNA, the CDR3 is TGTGCCAGCAGCCAAGGGGCGATTTTGCCAAACACCATATATTTT. It is translated as CASSQGAILPNTIYF. The full variable domain, in which reference TRBV3-1 and TRBJ1-3 provide the parts outside the CDR3, is DTAVSQTPKYLVTQMGNDKSIKCEQNLGHDTMYWYKQDSKKFLKIMFSYNNKELIINETVPNRFSPKSPDKAHLNLHINSLELGDSAVYFCASSQGAILPNTIYFGEGSWLTVV.

With regard to this clonotype: A single base separates this from a much larger clone, so it may be a read error. This chain joins TRBV6-5 and TRBJ2-1; TRBD2 agrees at 8 bases. CDR3 length: 16 residues. Trimming cost V 8 bases and J 7 bases; bases outside gene matches: 16. Germline values: CDR1 MNHEY, CDR2 SVGAGI. This CDR3 is CASLTRTGGPRNEQFF. CDR3 nucleotide sequence: TGTGCCAGCCTTACCAGAACGGGAGGGCCGCGAAATGAGCAGTTCTTC.

This clonotype appeared many times. This chain links TRBV20-1 with TRBJ1-2; D is perhaps TRBD1 (5 bases). V was trimmed by 0 bases and J by 4 bases, leaving 12 bases between them. The germline V gene has CDR1 DFQATT and CDR2 SNEGSKA (reference sequence). This CDR3 contains 14 residues. CDR3 region: CSARDRSGFYGYTF. The DNA of the CDR3 is TGCAGTGCTAGAGACCGGTCAGGGTTCTATGGCTACACCTTC.